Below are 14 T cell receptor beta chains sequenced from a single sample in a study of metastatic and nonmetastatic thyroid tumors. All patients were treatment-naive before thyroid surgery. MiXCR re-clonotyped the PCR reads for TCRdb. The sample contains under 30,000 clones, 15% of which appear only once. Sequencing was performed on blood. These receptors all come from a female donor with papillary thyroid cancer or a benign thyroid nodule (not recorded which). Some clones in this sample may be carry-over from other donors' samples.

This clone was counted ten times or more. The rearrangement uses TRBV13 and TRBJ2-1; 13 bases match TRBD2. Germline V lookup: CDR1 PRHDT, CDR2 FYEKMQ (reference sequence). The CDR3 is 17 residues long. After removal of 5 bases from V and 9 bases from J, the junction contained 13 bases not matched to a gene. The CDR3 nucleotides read TGTGCCAGCAGCCTGGAAGGGACTAGCGGGACCCCAGGTGAGCAGTTCTTC. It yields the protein CASSLEGTSGTPGEQFF.

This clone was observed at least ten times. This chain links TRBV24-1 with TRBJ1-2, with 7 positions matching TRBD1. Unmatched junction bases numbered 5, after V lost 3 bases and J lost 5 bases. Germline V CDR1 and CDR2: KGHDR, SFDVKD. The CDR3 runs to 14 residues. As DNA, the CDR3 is TGTGCCACCAGTGATGCGGGACAGTCATATGGCTACACCTTC. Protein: CATSDAGQSYGYTF.

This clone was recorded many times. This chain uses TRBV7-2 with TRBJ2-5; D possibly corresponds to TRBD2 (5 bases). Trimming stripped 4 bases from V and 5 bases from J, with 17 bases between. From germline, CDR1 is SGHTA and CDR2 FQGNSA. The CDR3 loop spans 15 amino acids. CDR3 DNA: TGTGCCAGCAGCTCTAGACCGGGGATGGGGGAGACCCAGTACTTC. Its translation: CASSSRPGMGETQYF.

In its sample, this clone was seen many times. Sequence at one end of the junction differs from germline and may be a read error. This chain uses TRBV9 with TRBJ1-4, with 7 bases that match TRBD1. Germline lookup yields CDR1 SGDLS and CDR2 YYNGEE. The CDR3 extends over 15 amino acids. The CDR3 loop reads CACSVADRRNEKLFF. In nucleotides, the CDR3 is TGTGCCTGCAGCGTAGCGGACAGGCGTAATGAAAAACTGTTTTTT. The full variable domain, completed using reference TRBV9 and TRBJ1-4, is DSGVTQTPKHLITATGQRVTLRCSPRSGDLSVYWYQQSLDQGLQFLIQYYNGEERAKGNILERFSAQQFPDLHSELNLSSLELGDSALYFCACSVADRRNEKLFFGSGTQLSVL.

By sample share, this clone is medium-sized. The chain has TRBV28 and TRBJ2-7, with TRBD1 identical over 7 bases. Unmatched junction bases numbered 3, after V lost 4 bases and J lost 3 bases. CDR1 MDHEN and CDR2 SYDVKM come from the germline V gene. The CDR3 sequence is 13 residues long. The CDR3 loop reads CASSWDRNYEQYF. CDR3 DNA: TGTGCCAGCAGTTGGGACAGAAACTACGAGCAGTACTTC.

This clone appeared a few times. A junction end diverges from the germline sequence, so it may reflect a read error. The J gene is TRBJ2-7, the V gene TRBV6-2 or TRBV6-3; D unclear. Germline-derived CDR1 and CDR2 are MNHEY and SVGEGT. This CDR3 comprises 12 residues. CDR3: CASSINSYQQYF. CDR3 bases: TGTGCCAGCAGTATAAACTCCTACCAGCAGTACTTT.

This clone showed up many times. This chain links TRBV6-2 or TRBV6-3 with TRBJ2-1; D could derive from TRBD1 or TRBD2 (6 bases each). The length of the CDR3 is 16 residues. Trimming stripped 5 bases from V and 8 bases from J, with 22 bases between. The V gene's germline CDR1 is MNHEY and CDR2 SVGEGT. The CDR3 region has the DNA TGTGCCAGCAGTGACGGGGGACACGACACGACGGATGAGCAGTTCTTC. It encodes CASSDGGHDTTDEQFF.

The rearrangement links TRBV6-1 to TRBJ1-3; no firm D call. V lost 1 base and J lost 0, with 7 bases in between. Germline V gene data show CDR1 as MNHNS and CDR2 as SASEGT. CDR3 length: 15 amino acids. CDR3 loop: CASSEVGYSGNTIYF. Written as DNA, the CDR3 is TGTGCCAGCAGTGAAGTCGGCTACTCTGGAAACACCATATATTTT.

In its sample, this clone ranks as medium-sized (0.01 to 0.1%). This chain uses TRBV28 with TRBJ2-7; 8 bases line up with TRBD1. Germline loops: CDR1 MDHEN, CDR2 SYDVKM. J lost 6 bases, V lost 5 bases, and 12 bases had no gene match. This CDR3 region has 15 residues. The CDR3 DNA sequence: TGTGCCAGCAGTGGGAGGACAGGGCAATTTGGCGAGCAGTACTTC. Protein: CASSGRTGQFGEQYF.

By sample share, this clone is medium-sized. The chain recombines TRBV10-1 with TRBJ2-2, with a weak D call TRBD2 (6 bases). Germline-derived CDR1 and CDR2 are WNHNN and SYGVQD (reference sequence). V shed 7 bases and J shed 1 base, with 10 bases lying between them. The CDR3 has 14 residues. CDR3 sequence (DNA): TGCGCCAGCAATCCGGGGGTGAACACCGGGGAGCTGTTTTTT. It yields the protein CASNPGVNTGELFF.

CDR3 in DNA: TGTGCCTGGGTGAGGGCCACTGAAGCTTTCTTT. It is translated as CAWVRATEAFF. This rearrangement joins TRBV30 to TRBJ1-1, with D unclear. The CDR3 loop spans 11 amino acids. With 5 bases removed from V and 4 bases from J, the gap between germline ends came to 8 bases. Germline lookup yields CDR1 GTSNPN and CDR2 SVGIG (reference sequence).

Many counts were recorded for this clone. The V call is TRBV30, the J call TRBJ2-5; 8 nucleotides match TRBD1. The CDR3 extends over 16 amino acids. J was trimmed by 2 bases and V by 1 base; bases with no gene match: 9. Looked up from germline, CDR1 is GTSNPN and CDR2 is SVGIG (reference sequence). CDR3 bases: TGTGCCTGGAGTGCACCTAGGACAGGGCAACAAGAGACCCAGTACTTC. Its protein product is CAWSAPRTGQQETQYF.

The CDR3 bases are TGTGCCAGCAGTTCCCTCGGGGGGGGCTCATACAATGAGCAGTTCTTC. Protein: CASSSLGGGSYNEQFF. The rearrangement links TRBV28 to TRBJ2-1; 8 nucleotides match TRBD2. Trimming cost V 4 bases and J 4 bases; bases outside gene matches: 9. This CDR3 spans 16 amino acids. CDR1 is MDHEN and CDR2 is SYDVKM in the germline V gene.

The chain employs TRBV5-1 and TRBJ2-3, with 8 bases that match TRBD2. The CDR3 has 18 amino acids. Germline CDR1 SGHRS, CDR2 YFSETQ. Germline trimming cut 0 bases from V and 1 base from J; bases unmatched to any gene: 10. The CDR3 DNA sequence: TGCGCCAGCAGCTTGGTCGCCGTATCAGCGGGGGGCACAGATACGCAGTATTTT. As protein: CASSLVAVSAGGTDTQYF.